This T cell receptor beta chain was identified during a study of CD8 T cells in ankylosing spondylitis (dated by TCRdb to 2016 to 2017). With respect to the entire study: The study set out to find disease-linked TCR variants by profiling T cell receptor beta repertoires in ankylosing spondylitis patients and healthy donors. The whole study cohort included 108 healthy donors and about two dozen ankylosing spondylitis patients. Peripheral blood was sampled, and synovial fluid was additionally collected from ankylosing spondylitis patients. Overall results and qualifications from the work: According to the report, matched synovial fluid samples from ankylosing spondylitis patients were significantly enriched for the disease-linked clones. Some TCR beta motif variants had previously been reported in synovial fluid and blood of reactive arthritis patients, which suggested common disease-initiation mechanisms. A TCR beta motif of eight highly homologous amino acid variants appeared characteristic of blood from ankylosing spondylitis patients. A CD8+ phenotype was shown by the disease-linked clones, which were found at relatively low frequencies in peripheral blood.

Sequencing took place on an Illumina HiSeq 2500. TCR beta libraries were prepared by quantitative 5'-RACE with molecular barcodes. The study's own analysis went as follows. A new computational method, built on a probabilistic model of VDJ rearrangement, was used to identify disease-linked TCR variants. TCRdb ran its own pipeline on the public reads, namely fastp trimming at Q25 and MiXCR clone calling, and kept in-frame beta chains. Entries are consolidated by CDR3 protein sequence, retaining the most common genes and DNA. TCRdb, not the authors, supplied the V and J calls. The sample has about 240,000 distinct CDR3 sequences on record, 7.5% to 9% of them singletons. The ten most abundant clones make up around 6.8% of the sample. This clonotype was detected ten times or more. Its antigen remains undetermined. No qualities accompany the bases; no much larger clone lies one base away. From a lookup of the germline V gene, CDR1 and CDR2 are SGHTA and FQGNSA. V is clipped by 4 bases and J by 4 bases, and the sequence between their germline boundaries is 18 bases long. The CDR3 contains 16 residues, cysteine and phenylalanine counted. The sequence is cut down to CDR3 DNA, 48 bases in frame from base 1.

The receptor was isolated from a male donor with ankylosing spondylitis or in good health (not recorded which). The rearranged segments are TRBV7-2 and TRBJ2-3; the D segment might be TRBD1 or TRBD2, since each matches 5 bases. The specimen sequenced was blood, either unsorted or a sorted T cell fraction (not recorded which). The DNA is TGTGCCAGCAGCTCACAAGGGGCAGGGACCCCAGATACGCAGTATTTT. Translation gives CASSSQGAGTPDTQYF.